This TCR beta chain was sequenced in a study of OX40 agonist ivuxolimab in advanced cancers. Clones were sequenced by immunoSEQ multiplex PCR, and TCRdb holds only the in-frame ones, with some missing. The table has tens of thousands of clones, around 79% seen once. The CDR3 contains 15 residues. The V end lost 6 bases, the J end lost 1 base, and 10 bases lay between the germline ends. From germline, CDR1 is MNHEY and CDR2 SVGAGI. The sample in question was CD4+ or CD8+ T cells sorted from blood, obtained in a trial of the OX40 agonist ivuxolimab. The chain has TRBV6-5 and TRBJ1-6, with D unclear. The origin of this receptor is an adult with an advanced solid tumor such as melanoma, head and neck, liver or kidney cancer. CDR3 DNA sequence: TGTGCCAGCAGCTCCCAGGCTTCCTATAATTCACCCCTCCACTTT. Its protein is CASSSQASYNSPLHF.